This paragraph covers one T cell receptor (beta chain) sequence. The antigen is not known. Treatment reported: roughly ten-day PBMC culture with coronavirus spike peptide pools or control peptides (ViraFEST assay). The source of the sample is a study of vaccination and CD4 T cells after COVID-19. Sequenced with the Oncomine TCR Beta short-read assay was DNA taken from cultured CD4+ T cells. TCRdb re-called the PCR reads through MiXCR, storing one row per CDR3 protein. The sample holds some 20,000 distinct CDR3 sequences; 31% are singletons and the top ten take 15%. This CDR3 has 15 amino acids. The V end was cut by 5 bases, the J end by 2 bases, with 15 bases between. Germline V gene data show CDR1 as SGHAT and CDR2 as FQNNGV.

This TCR derives from a human donor with COVID-19. The V and J genes are TRBV11-2 and TRBJ2-5; possibly TRBD2 for D (6 bases). Sequencing input: cultured CD4+ T cells from blood. The CDR3 spells CASSPVRGQQETQYF. CDR3 DNA sequence: TGTGCCAGCAGCCCGGTGCGGGGTCAACAAGAGACCCAGTACTTC.